Below are 30 T cell receptor beta chains sequenced from a single sample in a study of blood T cell repertoires in COVID-19. Profiling relied on immunoSEQ multiplex PCR, and the TCRdb table lists in-frame clones only, not all of them. The table has 180,000 or so clones, 80% to 90% seen once. The specimen sequenced was peripheral blood. The receptor set was obtained from a man between 60 and 70 years old with acute or convalescent COVID-19.

The chain employs TRBV5-5 and TRBJ1-2, with D tentatively TRBD1 (5 bases). The CDR3 spans 15 residues. The germline V gene has CDR1 SGHKS and CDR2 YYEKEE (reference sequence). Deletions cut 2 bases from V and 5 bases from J, with 16 bases between. CDR3 nucleotides: TGTGCCAGCAGCTTCTTATCGACAGCCCTATATGGCTACACCTTC. This translates into CASSFLSTALYGYTF.

The rearrangement joins TRBV7-2 to TRBJ2-3, with TRBD2 identical over 14 bases. CDR3 length equals 17 residues. Germline lookup yields CDR1 SGHTA and CDR2 FQGNSA. With 5 bases clipped from V and 4 bases from J, the junction kept 8 bases outside the gene matches. As DNA, the CDR3 is TGTGCCAGCAGCCCTAGGACTAGCGGGAGGACCCCAGATACGCAGTATTTT. Protein product: CASSPRTSGRTPDTQYF.

The genes are TRBV19 and TRBJ1-5; TRBD1 might be the D (6 bases). The CDR3 spans 12 residues. Trimming removed 8 bases from V and 7 bases from J, with 12 bases in between. CDR1 is LNHDA, CDR2 SQIVND, per germline (reference sequence). The CDR3 region is CASLPRGQPQHF. CDR3 sequence (DNA): TGTGCCAGTCTCCCCAGGGGACAGCCCCAGCATTTT.

The V gene is TRBV28, the J gene TRBJ2-7, with 8 bases that match TRBD2. The CDR3 spans 14 residues. The V gene's germline CDR1 is MDHEN and CDR2 SYDVKM. After removal of 6 bases from V and 4 bases from J, the junction contained 8 bases not matched to a gene. The CDR3 DNA follows: TGTGCCAGCAGCCCCAGCGGGAGTATGTACGAGCAGTACTTC. This translates into CASSPSGSMYEQYF.

In regard to this clone: Distinct nucleotide sequences in the sample also encode this CDR3. This chain links TRBV7-9 with TRBJ1-6; D unclear. The CDR3 is 15 amino acids. The V gene lost 3 bases and the J gene lost 0 bases, with 6 bases spanning the gap. Germline V gene data show CDR1 as SEHNR and CDR2 as FQNEAQ (reference sequence). CDR3 DNA: TGTGCCAGCAGCTTGGGCAGCTCCTATAATTCACCCCTCCACTTT. Translating it yields CASSLGSSYNSPLHF.

This clone was detected only a few times. Other DNA sequences within the sample encode an identical CDR3. The CDR3 loop reads CASSPQGGSYNEQFF. CDR3 DNA sequence: TGTGCCAGTAGTCCTCAGGGGGGCTCCTACAATGAGCAGTTCTTC. V and J are TRBV19 and TRBJ2-1, with a weak D call TRBD1 (7 bases). From germline, CDR1 is LNHDA and CDR2 SQIVND (reference sequence). Trimming took 5 bases from V and 0 from J, leaving 11 bases between them. This CDR3 region has 15 residues.

This sequence joins TRBV5-4 and TRBJ2-5, with D hard to call. The CDR3 spans 13 residues. CDR1 and CDR2 (germline): SGHNT, YYREEE (reference sequence). V was cut by 6 bases and J by 3 bases, with 12 bases left in between. CDR3 DNA: TGTGCCAGCATCAGCACTAATGAAGAGACCCAGTACTTC. As protein: CASISTNEETQYF.

The V call is TRBV4-1, the J call TRBJ2-4; 12 nucleotides align to TRBD1. Germline lookup yields CDR1 MGHRA and CDR2 YSYEKL. This CDR3 is built from 18 residues. Trimming removed 4 bases from V and 0 bases from J; junction bases left unmatched: 7. The CDR3 loop reads CASSPRGQGAGAKNIQYF. As DNA, the CDR3 is TGCGCCAGCAGCCCTCGGGGACAGGGGGCCGGAGCCAAAAACATTCAGTACTTC.

The V call is TRBV9, the J call TRBJ1-4; 10 positions match TRBD1. V lost 4 bases to trimming and J lost 5 bases; unmatched junction nucleotides: 8. Germline V CDR1 and CDR2: SGDLS, YYNGEE. The CDR3 runs to 16 residues. CDR3 sequence: CASSPGQGRGNEKLFF. CDR3 DNA sequence: TGTGCCAGCAGCCCGGGACAGGGGAGGGGAAATGAAAAACTGTTTTTT. The full variable domain, in which reference TRBV9 and TRBJ1-4 provide the parts outside the CDR3, is DSGVTQTPKHLITATGQRVTLRCSPRSGDLSVYWYQQSLDQGLQFLIQYYNGEERAKGNILERFSAQQFPDLHSELNLSSLELGDSALYFCASSPGQGRGNEKLFFGSGTQLSVL.

The V gene is TRBV4-1, the J gene TRBJ2-1; perhaps TRBD2 as D (6 bases). The CDR3 length is 15 residues. V was pared by 0 bases and J by 6 bases, with 12 bases between. CDR1 is MGHRA and CDR2 is YSYEKL in the germline V gene. This chain's CDR3 is CASSQDQSSVNEQFF. The CDR3 DNA sequence: TGCGCCAGCAGCCAAGATCAATCTAGCGTCAATGAGCAGTTCTTC.

CDR3 sequence reads: CASSSQTVLSGNTIYF. The CDR3 DNA is TGTGCCAGCAGTTCACAGACAGTCCTCTCTGGAAACACCATATATTTT. This sequence joins TRBV6-5 and TRBJ1-3; the D gene is possibly TRBD1 (5 bases). The germline V and J ends were trimmed by 4 bases and 0 bases, with 13 bases remaining between them. Per the germline V gene, CDR1 is MNHEY and CDR2 is SVGAGI. The CDR3 runs 16 residues.

About this clone: Other DNA sequences within the sample encode an identical CDR3. The chain recombines TRBV28 with TRBJ1-6; no clear D. V shed 1 base and J shed 4 bases, with 11 bases lying between them. Germline loops: CDR1 MDHEN, CDR2 SYDVKM. The CDR3 extends over 16 amino acids. CDR3 coding DNA: TGTGCCAGCAGTTTATTCAGAGGGCCTTATAATTCACCCCTCCACTTT. Residues: CASSLFRGPYNSPLHF.

This rearrangement joins TRBV28 to TRBJ2-7; TRBD1 is a possible D gene (6 bases). Trimming left V 6 bases short and J 4 bases short, with 19 bases between. Germline CDR1 reads MDHEN; CDR2 reads SYDVKM. The CDR3 loop spans 15 amino acids. CDR3 loop: CASRVGMSGAYEQYF. In DNA, the CDR3 is TGTGCCAGCAGGGTGGGGATGTCAGGGGCGTACGAGCAGTACTTC.

This chain joins TRBV4-1 and TRBJ2-3; TRBD1 matches at 10 bases. CDR3 size: 13 residues. Germline-derived CDR1 and CDR2 are MGHRA and YSYEKL. J gave up 12 bases and V 0 bases, and 3 bases lay outside the gene matches. Here the CDR3 reads CASSQDWTGGQYF. The CDR3 bases are TGCGCCAGCAGCCAAGACTGGACAGGGGGACAGTATTTT.

V gene TRBV4-2 combines with J gene TRBJ2-1; 16 bases are shared with TRBD2. The CDR3 is 18 amino acids. The trim removed 4 bases at V and 2 bases at J, leaving 5 bases unmatched. The germline V gene encodes CDR1 LGHNA and CDR2 YNFKEQ. In nucleotides, the CDR3 is TGTGCCAGCAGCCGGGGACTAGCGGGAGGGTCAGCCTACAATGAGCAGTTCTTC. Amino acid sequence: CASSRGLAGGSAYNEQFF.

The genes are TRBV27 and TRBJ1-4; 8 nucleotides align to TRBD1. The CDR3 has 16 amino acids. Losses at the gene ends were 6 bases for V and 0 bases for J; bases not matched to a gene: 6. Germline CDR1 is MNHEY and CDR2 is SMNVEV (reference sequence). The CDR3 loop is CASSKGQGTTNEKLFF. CDR3 nucleotides: TGTGCCAGCAGCAAAGGACAGGGAACAACTAATGAAAAACTGTTTTTT.

V gene TRBV6-5 combines with J gene TRBJ2-3; possibly TRBD2 for D (6 bases). Germline CDR1 and CDR2: MNHEY and SVGAGI. Trimming removed 8 bases at V and 2 bases at J, with 11 bases between. The CDR3 is 13 residues long. The CDR3 region has the DNA TGTGCCAGCGATTCGGGGGACACAGATACGCAGTATTTT. Translated, it gives CASDSGDTDTQYF.

V is TRBV12-3 or TRBV12-4 and J is TRBJ1-3; D gene uncertain. The ends were cut back, 6 bases at V and 0 bases at J, with 6 bases in the middle. The CDR3 runs to 13 residues. CDR3 coding DNA: TGTGCCAGCAGGACATCCTCTGGAAACACCATATATTTT. Its translation: CASRTSSGNTIYF.

The rearrangement uses TRBV27 and TRBJ1-5; no definite D call. Germline-derived CDR1 and CDR2 are MNHEY and SMNVEV (reference sequence). The CDR3 loop spans 16 amino acids. Trimming took off 6 bases at V and 5 bases at J, with 20 bases between the two ends. CDR3 nucleotide sequence: TGTGCCAGCAGCTCCCCGGCCGGGGAGGTGGATCAGCCCCAGCATTTT. Translated, it gives CASSSPAGEVDQPQHF.

The rearrangement uses TRBV7-9 and TRBJ1-1; perhaps TRBD1 as D (6 bases). The V end was cut by 6 bases, the J end by 1 base, with 12 bases between. The CDR3 consists of 14 residues. Looked up from germline, CDR1 is SEHNR and CDR2 is FQNEAQ (reference sequence). CDR3 sequence: CASSPGTQNTEAFF. CDR3 in DNA: TGTGCCAGCAGTCCCGGGACACAGAACACTGAAGCTTTCTTT.

The chain uses TRBV3-1 (or the pseudogene TRBV3-2) and TRBJ2-1; 10 nucleotides agree with TRBD2. The V segment lost 1 base and the J segment 9 bases; nucleotides outside the gene matches: 12. The CDR3 extends over 17 amino acids. Germline-derived CDR1 and CDR2 are LGHDT and YNNKEL (reference sequence). The CDR3 sequence: CASSQGARLAGGFEQFF. In DNA form, the CDR3 reads TGTGCCAGCAGCCAAGGGGCGAGGTTAGCGGGAGGATTTGAGCAGTTCTTC.

The sample holds one count of this clone. The V and J genes are TRBV28 and TRBJ1-2, with D hard to call. Germline loops: CDR1 MDHEN, CDR2 SYDVKM. The CDR3 consists of 13 residues. The V gene lost 3 bases and the J gene lost 7 bases, with 12 bases spanning the gap. The CDR3 nucleotides read TGTGCCAGCAGTTTGGGAAACCGGGGTGGCTACACCTTC. Amino acids: CASSLGNRGGYTF.

V and J are TRBV15 and TRBJ2-1; D gene uncertain. The CDR3 is 12 residues long. In germline, CDR1 is LNHNV, CDR2 YYDKDF (reference sequence). Deletions cut 4 bases from V and 2 bases from J, with 3 bases between. This CDR3 reads CATSNTYNEQFF. Written as DNA, the CDR3 is TGTGCCACCAGCAACACCTACAATGAGCAGTTCTTC.

The chain is built from TRBV2 and TRBJ2-1; no reliable D call. CDR1 is SNHLY, CDR2 FYNNEI, per germline. The CDR3 contains 13 residues. V was trimmed by 3 bases and J by 3 bases, leaving 6 bases between them. The CDR3 region is CASSDYFYNEQFF. The DNA of the CDR3 is TGTGCCAGCAGTGATTACTTCTACAATGAGCAGTTCTTC.

The chain recombines TRBV20-1 with TRBJ1-4, with D hard to call. The V gene's germline CDR1 is DFQATT and CDR2 SNEGSKA (reference sequence). The ends were cut back, 3 bases at V and 8 bases at J, with 4 bases in the middle. This CDR3 contains 10 residues. The CDR3 reads CSASQEKLFF. CDR3 bases: TGCAGTGCTAGTCAGGAAAAACTGTTTTTT.

The chain is built from TRBV30 and TRBJ2-1; TRBD2 agrees at 9 bases. The V and J ends lost 3 bases and 8 bases, in that order; junction bases with no gene match: 5. Germline V gene data show CDR1 as GTSNPN and CDR2 as SVGIG (reference sequence). This CDR3 region has 13 residues. This CDR3 is CAWRPGLAHEQFF. CDR3 nucleotide sequence: TGTGCCTGGAGGCCGGGACTAGCCCATGAGCAGTTCTTC. Using reference TRBV30 and TRBJ2-1 for the parts outside the CDR3, the full variable domain is SQTIHQWPATLVQPVGSPLSLECTVEGTSNPNLYWYRQAAGRGLQLLFYSVGIGQISSEVPQNLSASRPQDRQFILSSKKLLLSDSGFYLCAWRPGLAHEQFFGPGTRLTVL.

This sequence joins TRBV24-1 and TRBJ2-5, with D uncertain. V lost 3 bases and J lost 1, with 14 bases in between. The CDR3 is 16 amino acids. The germline V gene has CDR1 KGHDR and CDR2 SFDVKD. In DNA form, the CDR3 reads TGTGCCACCAGTGATCCCAACTCTGCGATCCAAGAGACCCAGTACTTC. It translates to CATSDPNSAIQETQYF.

This chain joins TRBV27 and TRBJ2-2, with 10 bases that match TRBD2. This CDR3 is 16 amino acids long. Trimming at V came to 2 bases and at J to 5 bases, leaving 5 bases not matched to a gene. Germline-derived CDR1 and CDR2 are MNHEY and SMNVEV (reference sequence). CDR3 sequence: CASSLSSGGTTGELFF. The CDR3 DNA reads as TGTGCCAGCAGTTTAAGTAGCGGGGGGACGACCGGGGAGCTGTTTTTT.

The chain's CDR3 is CAISESKQGAHEQYF. The CDR3 nucleotides read TGTGCCATCAGTGAGTCCAAACAGGGGGCCCACGAGCAGTACTTC. The V call is TRBV10-3, the J call TRBJ2-7, with 9 nucleotides matching TRBD1. Germline loops: CDR1 ENHRY, CDR2 SYGVKD. J gave up 5 bases and V 0 bases, and 5 bases lay outside the gene matches. The CDR3 spans 15 residues.

The rearrangement links TRBV6-5 to TRBJ1-5; D is undetermined. V lost 6 bases and J 2 bases, leaving 14 bases between the germline ends. From germline, CDR1 is MNHEY and CDR2 SVGAGI. The CDR3 is made up of 15 amino acids. CDR3 sequence reads: CASRKDGAGNQPQHF. The CDR3 DNA follows: TGTGCCAGCAGAAAAGACGGTGCGGGCAATCAGCCCCAGCATTTT.